The next 32 T cell receptor beta chains were all read from a single sample in a study of T cells in Graves' hyperthyroidism and ophthalmopathy. TCR beta CDR3 region amplification was performed from RNA transcripts. With the HTBI primer set, the TCR CDR3 went through a first round of RT-PCR. A single record per CDR3 protein comes from TCRdb applying MiXCR to the multiplex PCR reads. The sample holds about 570,000 distinct CDR3 sequences; less than 15% are singletons and the top ten take about 15%. Sequenced material: blood. The receptor set was obtained from a woman aged 40 to 50 with Graves' hyperthyroidism.

This clonotype was recorded many times. This chain links TRBV20-1 with TRBJ2-1; D gene unclear. CDR3 length: 13 amino acids. The germline gives CDR1 DFQATT, CDR2 SNEGSKA (reference sequence). Trimming pared 5 bases from V and 8 bases from J, leaving 16 bases between. The CDR3 reads CSADIIRAHEQFF. DNA for the CDR3: TGCAGTGCTGACATCATTCGGGCCCATGAGCAGTTCTTC.

This clonotype has ten or more counts. The J gene is TRBJ2-7, the V gene TRBV29-1, with 8 positions matching TRBD2. CDR3 length equals 14 residues. Germline V gene sequence: CDR1 SQVTM, CDR2 ANQGSEA. J was trimmed by 2 bases and V by 2 bases; bases with no gene match: 5. This chain's CDR3 is CSVESGRSPYEQYF. The CDR3 nucleotides are TGCAGCGTTGAAAGCGGGAGATCCCCCTACGAGCAGTACTTC.

In its sample, this clonotype was seen many times. This rearrangement joins TRBV12-3 or TRBV12-4 to TRBJ1-2; D possibly corresponds to TRBD1 (5 bases). The CDR3 covers 13 residues. Trimming removed 5 bases from V and 8 bases from J, with 15 bases in between. CDR3 nucleotides: TGTGCCAGCAGTGGGGGATTGGCGTGGGGCTACACCTTC. Encoded protein: CASSGGLAWGYTF.

This clonotype was seen many times. The chain has TRBV12-3 or TRBV12-4 and TRBJ2-7; D not resolved. Trimming took 3 bases from V and 9 from J, leaving 12 bases between them. There are 12 residues in the CDR3. The CDR3 region is CASSLEQPVQYF. In nucleotides, the CDR3 is TGTGCCAGCAGTTTGGAGCAACCCGTGCAGTACTTC.

There are many counts of this clonotype. The CDR3 DNA sequence: TGTGCCAGCAGCGTAGATGGGACAGGGATCGGAGAGACCCAGTACTTC. This codes for CASSVDGTGIGETQYF. V and J are TRBV9 and TRBJ2-5, with 9 bases matching TRBD1. This CDR3 is 16 amino acids long. Losses at the gene ends were 0 bases for V and 4 bases for J; bases not matched to a gene: 7. From germline, CDR1 is SGDLS and CDR2 YYNGEE.

Regarding this clonotype: The DNA is left out, because the CDR3 cannot be placed on it with certainty; the CDR3 is given as TCRdb lists it. CDR3 protein: CASSTSGPNVLTF. The genes are TRBV28 and TRBJ2-6. Germline V CDR1 and CDR2: MDHEN, SYDVKM. The CDR3 contains 13 residues when both ends are counted.

With regard to this clonotype: A much larger clone is a single base away; this may be a read error. The chain joins TRBV18 to TRBJ1-1; 8 bases map to TRBD1. The CDR3 length is 12 residues. Germline assignment: CDR1 KGHSH and CDR2 LQKENI. V lost 4 bases, J lost 5 bases, and 0 bases stayed unmatched. The CDR3, as DNA: TGTGCCAGCTCACGGGACAGGACTGAAGCTTTCTTT. Translation: CASSRDRTEAFF.

This clonotype came up a few times. This sequence joins TRBV5-1 and TRBJ2-2; a weak D match, TRBD1 (6 bases). CDR1 and CDR2 from the germline V gene are SGHRS and YFSETQ. CDR3 length equals 15 residues. Trimming stripped 0 bases from V and 5 bases from J, with 11 bases between. The DNA of the CDR3 is TGCGCCAGCAGCTTGGCCGGCAGGGGAACCGGGGAGCTGTTTTTT. It specifies CASSLAGRGTGELFF.

In its sample, this clonotype was seen many times. This chain links TRBV3-1 with TRBJ2-7; perhaps TRBD2 as D (5 bases). The CDR3 runs to 13 residues. V shed 2 bases and J shed 3 bases, with 8 bases lying between them. The V gene's germline CDR1 is LGHDT and CDR2 YNNKEL (reference sequence). CDR3: CASSQLRGYEQYF. CDR3 nucleotides: TGTGCCAGCAGCCAATTACGGGGCTACGAGCAGTACTTC.

In its sample, this clonotype was seen a few times. The V and J genes are TRBV20-1 and TRBJ2-3; 12 nucleotides match TRBD2. Germline trimming cut 5 bases from V and 3 bases from J; bases unmatched to any gene: 3. CDR1 is DFQATT, CDR2 SNEGSKA, per germline (reference sequence). The CDR3 loop spans 14 amino acids. The CDR3 protein is CSARTSGTTDTQYF. For the CDR3, the DNA is TGCAGTGCTCGGACTAGCGGGACAACAGATACGCAGTATTTT.

The CDR3 is CASSLRDRATNEKLFF. The DNA of the CDR3 is TGTGCCAGCAGTCTCCGGGACAGGGCAACTAATGAAAAACTGTTTTTT. V and J are TRBV6-2 or TRBV6-3 and TRBJ1-4; 9 bases line up with TRBD1. Germline assignment: CDR1 MNHEY and CDR2 SVGEGT. CDR3 size: 16 residues. Trimming took 5 bases from V and 0 from J; bases not matched to a gene: 4.

Notes on this clonotype: A much larger clone differs from this one at a single base, so this may be a read error. The V call is TRBV9, the J call TRBJ2-3, with 8 positions matching TRBD2. The germline CDR1 and CDR2 sequences are SGDLS and YYNGEE. This CDR3 contains 14 residues. CDR3 protein: CASQREGLTGTQYF. The DNA for the CDR3 is TGTGCCAGTCAACGGGAGGGCCTCACAGGTACGCAGTATTTT.

The chain links TRBV10-3 to TRBJ1-2; D is possibly TRBD1 (6 bases). The CDR3 consists of 15 residues. Trimming pared 4 bases from V and 7 bases from J, leaving 19 bases between. The V gene's germline CDR1 is ENHRY and CDR2 SYGVKD. Here the CDR3 DNA reads TGTGCCATCAGTGGGACCACCGGGACACATCTTGGCTACACCTTC. It encodes CAISGTTGTHLGYTF.

This clonotype was observed many times. The CDR3 is CASSSRTPVSTDTQYF. CDR3 coding DNA: TGTGCCAGCAGCTCAAGGACTCCTGTTAGCACAGATACGCAGTATTTT. The chain recombines TRBV11-2 with TRBJ2-3, with a possible D match to TRBD2 (5 bases). Per germline, CDR1 SGHAT and CDR2 FQNNGV. The CDR3 has 16 residues. Trimming left V 4 bases short and J 0 bases short, with 14 bases between.

This clonotype appeared once. This chain connects TRBV12-3 or TRBV12-4 to TRBJ2-7, with 9 bases aligning to TRBD1. CDR3 size: 14 residues. Trimming took 2 bases from V and 6 from J; bases not matched to a gene: 5. The CDR3 protein is CASSLPQGALEQYF. CDR3 DNA sequence: TGTGCCAGCAGTTTACCACAGGGGGCTCTCGAGCAGTACTTC.

This clonotype occurred many times. The DNA of the CDR3 is TGTGCCAGCAGTTCGGACGGCCCCTACGAGCAGTACTTC. This gives the protein CASSSDGPYEQYF. V usage is TRBV28 and J usage is TRBJ2-7; no clear D gene. Germline lookup yields CDR1 MDHEN and CDR2 SYDVKM. This CDR3 spans 13 amino acids. Trimming cost V 4 bases and J 2 bases, with 9 bases left between them.

The chain links TRBV9 to TRBJ2-2; 10 nucleotides align to TRBD2. Germline V gives CDR1 SGDLS, CDR2 YYNGEE. There are 17 residues in the CDR3. The V segment lost 1 base and the J segment 1 base; nucleotides outside the gene matches: 4. The CDR3 DNA sequence: TGTGCCAGCAGCGTACGAAGCGGGGGGGGGAACACCGGGGAGCTGTTTTTT. It specifies CASSVRSGGGNTGELFF. The whole variable domain, remainder taken from reference TRBV9 and TRBJ2-2, is DSGVTQTPKHLITATGQRVTLRCSPRSGDLSVYWYQQSLDQGLQFLIQYYNGEERAKGNILERFSAQQFPDLHSELNLSSLELGDSALYFCASSVRSGGGNTGELFFGEGSRLTVL.

This clonotype was seen many times. The chain joins TRBV28 to TRBJ2-2; unclear D gene. Trimming took 6 bases from V and 5 from J, leaving 16 bases between them. CDR1 MDHEN and CDR2 SYDVKM come from the germline V gene. This CDR3 comprises 15 residues. The CDR3 nucleotides are TGTGCCAGCAGCGCTACCTCTTTGCGGACCGGGGAGCTGTTTTTT. Translating gives CASSATSLRTGELFF.

The rearrangement joins TRBV2 to TRBJ1-5; no clear D. Germline V gives CDR1 SNHLY, CDR2 FYNNEI. The CDR3 runs to 13 residues. Trimming removed 4 bases at V and 5 bases at J, with 9 bases between. The CDR3 sequence is CASSGIGYQPQHF. The CDR3 DNA is TGTGCCAGCAGTGGGATCGGGTATCAGCCCCAGCATTTT.

This clonotype has ten or more counts. CDR3 nucleotides: TGTGCCAGCAGTGCGGTCGGGGGAGTCGATACAAATGAGCAGTTCTTC. The encoded protein is CASSAVGGVDTNEQFF. The chain employs TRBV28 and TRBJ2-1, with a possible D match to TRBD2 (6 bases). Germline-derived CDR1 and CDR2 are MDHEN and SYDVKM. V was cut by 5 bases and J by 7 bases, with 21 bases left in between. The CDR3 length is 16 residues.

In its sample, this clonotype was seen many times. The chain is built from TRBV28 and TRBJ2-2; D gene ambiguous. V was trimmed by 10 bases and J by 0 bases, leaving 6 bases between them. Germline lookup yields CDR1 MDHEN and CDR2 SYDVKM. The CDR3 is 12 amino acids. The CDR3 loop is CAIGSNTGELFF. DNA for the CDR3: TGTGCCATTGGGTCGAACACCGGGGAGCTGTTTTTT.

This clonotype was found many times. V usage is TRBV30 and J usage is TRBJ2-1; D possibly corresponds to TRBD2 (7 bases). CDR3 size: 15 residues. Trimming took off 0 bases at V and 6 bases at J, with 15 bases between the two ends. Germline values: CDR1 GTSNPN, CDR2 SVGIG (reference sequence). The CDR3 DNA is TGTGCCTGGAGTGTGGGGGGGGCGCTGGGCAATGAGCAGTTCTTC. It codes for CAWSVGGALGNEQFF.

This clonotype was seen repeatedly, ten times or more. The J gene is TRBJ2-3, the V gene TRBV6-1; D not resolved. The V and J ends lost 2 bases and 6 bases respectively, with 27 bases between them. From germline, CDR1 is MNHNS and CDR2 SASEGT. The CDR3 is made up of 19 amino acids. CDR3 coding DNA: TGTGCCAGCAGTGAACTTACAGTACCTTTCGAGTTTAGTACGGATACGCAGTATTTT. It translates to CASSELTVPFEFSTDTQYF.

This clonotype was observed many times. V usage is TRBV27 and J usage is TRBJ2-5; 10 positions agree with TRBD2. Germline V gene data show CDR1 as MNHEY and CDR2 as SMNVEV (reference sequence). CDR3 length equals 15 residues. Unmatched junction bases numbered 11, after V lost 4 bases and J lost 9 bases. CDR3 residues: CASSSGTSASRAQYF. The CDR3 nucleotides read TGTGCCAGCAGTTCCGGGACTAGCGCCTCTCGGGCCCAGTACTTC.

This clonotype was seen repeatedly, ten times or more. The chain is built from TRBV20-1 and TRBJ1-5, with 8 bases that match TRBD1. This CDR3 is built from 18 residues. CDR1 is DFQATT and CDR2 is SNEGSKA in the germline V gene (reference sequence). The V gene end was trimmed by 0 bases and the J gene end by 0 bases; junction bases not matched to a gene: 10. The CDR3 nucleotides read TGCAGTGCTAGAGATCCCTGGGACAGGCGATCTAGCAATCAGCCCCAGCATTTT. Translating it yields CSARDPWDRRSSNQPQHF.

The chain combines TRBV27 with TRBJ2-7; weak D call: TRBD2 (5 bases). From germline, CDR1 is MNHEY and CDR2 SMNVEV (reference sequence). CDR3 size: 14 residues. V lost 4 bases and J lost 2, with 12 bases in between. Here the CDR3 DNA reads TGTGCCAGCAGTTCAGAGGGAGTGCCCTACGAGCAGTACTTC. Its translation: CASSSEGVPYEQYF.

This clonotype was picked up a small number of times. The chain uses TRBV10-3 and TRBJ1-2; 8 nucleotides agree with TRBD1. Germline V gene sequence: CDR1 ENHRY, CDR2 SYGVKD. J gave up 4 bases and V 3 bases, and 1 base lay outside the gene matches. This CDR3 is built from 13 residues. CDR3 amino acids: CAISEGQGYGYTF. The CDR3 DNA sequence: TGTGCCATCAGTGAAGGACAGGGCTATGGCTACACCTTC.

This sequence joins TRBV10-3 and TRBJ1-4, with D maybe TRBD1 (6 bases). The CDR3 consists of 18 residues. V dropped 8 bases and J dropped 8 bases, with 30 bases sitting between them. Germline V gene data show CDR1 as ENHRY and CDR2 as SYGVKD. This CDR3 is CAISGMGGIATNVEKLFF. The CDR3 DNA sequence: TGTGCCATCTCGGGTATGGGGGGCATTGCAACTAATGTGGAAAAACTGTTTTTT.

This clonotype was seen repeatedly, ten times or more. The chain carries TRBV28 and TRBJ2-3, with D possibly matching TRBD1 (6 bases). The V gene lost 6 bases and the J gene lost 1 base, with 17 bases spanning the gap. Germline lookup yields CDR1 MDHEN and CDR2 SYDVKM. This CDR3 has 16 amino acids. This chain's CDR3 is CASRPPTGSGTDTQYF. CDR3 DNA sequence: TGTGCCAGCAGACCACCCACAGGGAGCGGCACAGATACGCAGTATTTT.

This clonotype was detected ten times or more. This chain connects TRBV28 to TRBJ2-2, with 8 bases that match TRBD1. This CDR3 comprises 14 residues. V trimming: 6 bases; J trimming: 1 base; junction bases outside the gene matches: 1. Looked up from germline, CDR1 is MDHEN and CDR2 is SYDVKM. The CDR3 sequence: CASRDRVNTGELFF. The CDR3 DNA reads as TGTGCCAGCAGGGACAGGGTGAACACCGGGGAGCTGTTTTTT.

The V gene is TRBV14, the J gene TRBJ1-5; D gene ambiguous. V was clipped by 2 bases and J by 3 bases, with 8 bases between them. From germline, CDR1 is SGHDN and CDR2 FVKESK. The CDR3 runs 14 residues. This CDR3 is CASSQSPLNQPQHF. The CDR3 nucleotides are TGTGCCAGCAGCCAAAGCCCTCTCAATCAGCCCCAGCATTTT.

This sequence joins TRBV18 and TRBJ2-1, with 7 positions matching TRBD1. J gave up 5 bases and V 0 bases, and 4 bases lay outside the gene matches. Per the germline V gene, CDR1 is KGHSH and CDR2 is LQKENI. The CDR3 consists of 15 residues. The chain's CDR3 is CASSPPPGQNNEQFF. CDR3 coding DNA: TGTGCCAGCTCACCACCTCCGGGACAGAACAATGAGCAGTTCTTC.